This T cell receptor beta chain was retrieved from a study of T cells in Graves' hyperthyroidism and ophthalmopathy (dated by TCRdb to about 2019). About the investigation overall: Peripheral blood was sampled at the time of initial diagnosis, prior to any treatment. After sampling, hyperthyroidism patients received methimazole starting at 30 mg daily, and ophthalmopathy patients received high-dose intravenous methylprednisolone. To identify distinguishing TCR V-J signatures, a discovery cohort of 90 to 100 patients was used, comprising some 45 with Graves' ophthalmopathy and approximately 57 with stable Graves' hyperthyroidism. An independent validation cohort of under 20 hyperthyroidism patients and about 16 patients who later progressed to ophthalmopathy tested prospective prediction of ophthalmopathy. For training and testing, the 80 to 100 patients in the discovery cohort were randomly divided in a 7:3 ratio. The paper reports TCR Vbeta CDR3 sequencing of fewer than 150 peripheral blood samples: fewer than 50 ophthalmopathy, under 80 hyperthyroidism and 17 progressor patients. In addition, the study compared T-cell repertoires in thyroid tissue and in blood from a handful of Graves' hyperthyroidism patients. The investigation overall reported the following: In validation, the model predicted progression to ophthalmopathy with 55% to 71% sensitivity and 72% to 85% specificity, a median of about six months before onset. Ophthalmopathy was separated from stable hyperthyroidism by a 13 V-J signature model, with approximately 86% sensitivity and about 84% specificity obtained in cross-validation and 80%/75% obtained in testing. Sample size was not statistically predetermined, and investigators were not blinded to group allocation. Most expanded thyroid clonotypes (frequency above 0.001) were also detected in blood, suggesting blood repertoires may reflect thyroid immune responses.

From a lookup of the germline V gene (reference sequence), CDR1 and CDR2 are LNHDA and SQIVND. The CDR3 runs 16 residues from the cysteine to the phenylalanine. Just the 48-base CDR3 DNA is kept, in frame starting at base 1. V lost 1 base and J lost 4 bases; the stretch between them is 14 bases long. A patient counted as having stable Graves' hyperthyroidism if no progression to ophthalmopathy occurred over 18 months of follow-up. Hyperthyroidism patients were newly diagnosed, had a disease duration of under 2 months, and were aged 18 to 65 years. The study excluded patients with uncontrolled infections, other autoimmune diseases, pregnancy or lactation. Diagnoses were established on the basis of clinical symptoms, serum thyroxine and TRAb, thyroid ultrasound, and orbital computed tomography. PBMCs were isolated from 7.5 to 10 ml of fresh peripheral blood by Ficoll-Paque density gradient centrifugation. Trizol reagent was used to extract total RNA, and RNA quality was then checked on an Agilent 2100 Bioanalyzer.

TCR beta CDR3 regions were amplified from RNA transcripts. A first-round RT-PCR of the TCR CDR3 used the HTBI primer set with the Qiagen OneStep RT-PCR kit. Libraries were constructed in a second round of multiplex PCR, after which size selection and purification were performed. Sequencing of the libraries was done on an Illumina HiSeq2000 using paired-end 100 bp reads. In the source study's methods: SOAPnuke was used to process the raw data, throwing out any read that contained adapters or uncalled bases, had a mean Phred below 15, or lacked an exact constant-primer or identifier match. High-quality paired reads were merged with COPE v1.2.5, and unique nucleotide sequences were defined as clonotypes. Clonotypes were aligned to IMGT TRBV, TRBD and TRBJ reference segments using MiTCR v1.1. Analysis was restricted to V-J combinations with a frequency above 0.0001, which covered roughly 99% of repertoires. The TCS score was defined as F50 (clonal expansion) divided by E x V (chaos), with BLOSUM62-based TCRdist calculated between CDR3 peptides within each V-J. Welch's t-statistics and random forest reduced around 520 V-J features to some 14, which were used in a naive Bayes classifier (R e1071). The public sequencing data were trimmed at Q25 with fastp and processed into clonotypes with MiXCR by TCRdb, which kept only in-frame beta chains. For every CDR3 protein sequence, its rows merge into one entry that carries the most common genes and DNA. These V and J calls derive from TCRdb rather than the authors' analysis. For this sample there are roughly 740,000 distinct CDR3 sequences; around 15% appear just once. Approximately 8.4% of the sample is in the top ten clones.

This clonotype was detected only once. Its target antigen remains unknown. Within one base of it there is no much larger clone, and no base qualities were kept. Evidence from a single read is weak. Input material: blood. The chain joins TRBV19 to TRBJ1-3; the D gene is perhaps TRBD1, on 6 matching bases. The clonotype was recovered from a man younger than 35 with Graves' hyperthyroidism. CDR3 protein: CASSIGGTGPGNTIYF. The nucleotide sequence reads as follows: TGTGCCAGTAGTATAGGTGGTACAGGGCCCGGAAACACCATATATTTT.